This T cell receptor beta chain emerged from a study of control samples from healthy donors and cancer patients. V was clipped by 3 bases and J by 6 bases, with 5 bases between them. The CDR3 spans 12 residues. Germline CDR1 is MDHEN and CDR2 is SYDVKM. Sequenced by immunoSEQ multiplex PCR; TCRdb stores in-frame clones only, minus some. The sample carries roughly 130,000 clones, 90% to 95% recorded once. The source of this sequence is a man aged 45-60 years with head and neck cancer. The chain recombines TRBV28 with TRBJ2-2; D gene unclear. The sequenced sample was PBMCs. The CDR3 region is CASSFAPGELFF. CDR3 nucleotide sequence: TGTGCCAGCAGTTTTGCTCCCGGGGAGCTGTTTTTT.